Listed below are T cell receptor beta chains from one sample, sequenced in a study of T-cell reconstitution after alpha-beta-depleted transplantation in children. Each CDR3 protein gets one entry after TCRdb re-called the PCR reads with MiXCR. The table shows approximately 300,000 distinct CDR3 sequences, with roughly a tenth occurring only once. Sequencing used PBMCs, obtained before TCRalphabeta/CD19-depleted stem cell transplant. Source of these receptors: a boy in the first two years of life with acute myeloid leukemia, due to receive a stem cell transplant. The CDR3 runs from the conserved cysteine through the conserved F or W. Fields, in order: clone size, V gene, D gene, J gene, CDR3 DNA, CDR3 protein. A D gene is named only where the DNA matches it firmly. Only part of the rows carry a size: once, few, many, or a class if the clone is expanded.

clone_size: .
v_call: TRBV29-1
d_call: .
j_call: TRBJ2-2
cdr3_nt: TGCAGCGTATATACAGGGATCGGTGCCAGGGAGCTGTTTTTT
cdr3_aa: CSVYTGIGARELFF

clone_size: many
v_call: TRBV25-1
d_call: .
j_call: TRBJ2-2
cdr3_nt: TGTGCCAGCAGTGAATATGGTCAGGCGACTATCGGCGCCGGGGAGCTGTTTTTT
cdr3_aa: CASSEYGQATIGAGELFF

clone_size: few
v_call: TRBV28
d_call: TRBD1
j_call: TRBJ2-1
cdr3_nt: TGTGCCAGCAGTTTAGGGGTAGGGACAGGGGGCTACAATGAGCAGTTCTTC
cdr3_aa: CASSLGVGTGGYNEQFF

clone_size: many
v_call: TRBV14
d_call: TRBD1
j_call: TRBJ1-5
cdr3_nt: TGTGCCAGCAGATCGGACAGGTATAGCAATCAGCCCCAGCATTTT
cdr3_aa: CASRSDRYSNQPQHF

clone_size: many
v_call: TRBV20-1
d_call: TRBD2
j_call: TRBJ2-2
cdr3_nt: TGCAGTGCTAGAGATGCTAGCGGGGCGAACACCGGGGAGCTGTTTTTT
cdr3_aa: CSARDASGANTGELFF

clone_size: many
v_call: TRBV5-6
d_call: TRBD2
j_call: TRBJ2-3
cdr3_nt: TGTGCCAGCAGCTTGGGAGCGGGAGGGCCGGCAGATACGCAGTATTTT
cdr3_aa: CASSLGAGGPADTQYF

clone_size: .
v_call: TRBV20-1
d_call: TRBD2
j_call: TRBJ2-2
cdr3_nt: TGCAGTGCTAGAGGGCCCCTCGGGACTAGCGGGAGAAAAACCGGGGAGCTGTTTTTT
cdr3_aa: CSARGPLGTSGRKTGELFF

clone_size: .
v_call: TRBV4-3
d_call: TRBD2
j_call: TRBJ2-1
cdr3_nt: TGCGCCAGCAGCCAAACCACAGCGGGAGTTCGGGATGAGCAGTTCTTC
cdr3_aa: CASSQTTAGVRDEQFF

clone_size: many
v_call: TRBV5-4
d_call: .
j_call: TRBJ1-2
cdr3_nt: TGTGCCAGCAGCTTGGTGGCCAGGCCGGATGGCTACACCTTC
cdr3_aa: CASSLVARPDGYTF

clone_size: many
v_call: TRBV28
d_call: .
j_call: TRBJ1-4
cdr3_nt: TGTGCCAGCAGTTCAGTAAGAGGGGCTTCTAATGAAAAACTGTTTTTT
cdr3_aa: CASSSVRGASNEKLFF

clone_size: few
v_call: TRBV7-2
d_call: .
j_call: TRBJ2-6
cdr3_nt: TGTGCCAGCAGCTGGACAGTTACCCCCTCTGGGGCCAACGTCCTGACTTTC
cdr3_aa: CASSWTVTPSGANVLTF

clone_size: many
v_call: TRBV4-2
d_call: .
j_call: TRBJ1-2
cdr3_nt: TGTGCCAGCAGCCAAGAGGGACACGGACCTACTGGCTACACCTTC
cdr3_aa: CASSQEGHGPTGYTF

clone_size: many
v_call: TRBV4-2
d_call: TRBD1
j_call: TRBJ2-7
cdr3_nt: TGTGCCAGCAGCCAAGTGTTGGGACAGGGGTCCTCCTACGAGCAGTACTTC
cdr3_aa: CASSQVLGQGSSYEQYF

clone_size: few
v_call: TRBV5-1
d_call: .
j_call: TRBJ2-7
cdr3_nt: TGCGCCAGCAGCTTGTATGGGGGCCCCTACGAGCAGTACTTC
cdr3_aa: CASSLYGGPYEQYF

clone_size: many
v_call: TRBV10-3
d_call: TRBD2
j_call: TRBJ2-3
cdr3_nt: TGTGCCACGGGGACTAGCGGGAACACAGATACGCAGTATTTT
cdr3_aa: CATGTSGNTDTQYF

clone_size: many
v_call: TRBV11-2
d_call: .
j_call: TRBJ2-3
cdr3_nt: TGTGCCAGCAGCCCGCGCGCGGCAGGTCAACCTAGAACCACAGATACGCAGTATTTT
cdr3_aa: CASSPRAAGQPRTTDTQYF

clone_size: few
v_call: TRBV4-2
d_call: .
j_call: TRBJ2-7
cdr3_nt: TGTGCCAGCAGCCACCAAAGACCGGGACGCGGAAGGGGAGAATCTTACGAGCAGTACTTC
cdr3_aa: CASSHQRPGRGRGESYEQYF

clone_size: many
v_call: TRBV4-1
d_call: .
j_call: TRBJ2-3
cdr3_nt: TGCGCCAGCAGCCAAGCGGGCACAGATACGCAGTATTTT
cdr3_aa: CASSQAGTDTQYF

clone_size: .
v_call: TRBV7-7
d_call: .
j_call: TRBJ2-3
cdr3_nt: TGTGCTAGCAGCGCGCTGGTAGACCTAGCTAAATCAGATACGCAGTATTTT
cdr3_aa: CASSALVDLAKSDTQYF

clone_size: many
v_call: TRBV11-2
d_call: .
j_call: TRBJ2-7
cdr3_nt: TGTGCCAGCAGCATGGACGTCTCCTACGAGCAGTACTTC
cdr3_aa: CASSMDVSYEQYF

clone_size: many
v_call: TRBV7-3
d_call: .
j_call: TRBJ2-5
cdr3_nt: TGTGCCAGCAGCTTAAGTGCTATGGAGACCCAGTACTTC
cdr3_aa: CASSLSAMETQYF

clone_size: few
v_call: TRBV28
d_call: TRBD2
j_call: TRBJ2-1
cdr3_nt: TGTGCCAGCACCCGGGTGGGACTAGCAGGGGAGCAGTTCTTC
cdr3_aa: CASTRVGLAGEQFF

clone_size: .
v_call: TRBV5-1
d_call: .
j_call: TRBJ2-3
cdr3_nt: TGCGCCAGCAGTCGTGGGTGGACGGCCGACACAGATACGCAGTATTTT
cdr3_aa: CASSRGWTADTDTQYF

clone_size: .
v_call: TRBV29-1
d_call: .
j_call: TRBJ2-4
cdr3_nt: TGCAGCGTGCGACCCCAGGGAACCAAAAACATTCAGTACTTC
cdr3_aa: CSVRPQGTKNIQYF

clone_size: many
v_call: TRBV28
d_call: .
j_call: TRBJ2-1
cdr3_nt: TGTGCCAGCAGTCCCCGAGGGGGGGGAGGAAATGAGCAGTTCTTC
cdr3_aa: CASSPRGGGGNEQFF

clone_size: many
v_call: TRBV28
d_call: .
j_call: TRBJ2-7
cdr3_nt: TGTGCCAGCAGCTCCCCGGGACTTCCGAACGAGCAGTACTTC
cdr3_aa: CASSSPGLPNEQYF

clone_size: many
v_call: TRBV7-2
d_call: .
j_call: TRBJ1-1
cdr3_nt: TGTGCCAGCAGCTTTCAGGGGCCGAACACTGAAGCTTTCTTT
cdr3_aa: CASSFQGPNTEAFF

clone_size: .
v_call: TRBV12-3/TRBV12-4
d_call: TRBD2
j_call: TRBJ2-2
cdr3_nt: TGTGCCAGCGGGGGGGCCGGGGAGCTGTTTTTT
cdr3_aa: CASGGAGELFF

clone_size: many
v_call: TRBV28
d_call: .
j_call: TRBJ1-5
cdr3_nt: TGTGCCAGTAGGGACATGGCCGACCAGCCCCAGCATTTT
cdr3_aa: CASRDMADQPQHF

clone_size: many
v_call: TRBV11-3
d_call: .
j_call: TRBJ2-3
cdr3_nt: TGTGCCAGCAGCTTAGATCGCCTTCGGGTCTACACAGATACGCAGTATTTT
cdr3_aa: CASSLDRLRVYTDTQYF

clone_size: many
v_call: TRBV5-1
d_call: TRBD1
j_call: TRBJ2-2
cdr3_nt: TGCGCCAGCAGCTTGGACCTACAGGGGTCGGTCGCCGGGGAGCTGTTTTTT
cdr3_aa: CASSLDLQGSVAGELFF

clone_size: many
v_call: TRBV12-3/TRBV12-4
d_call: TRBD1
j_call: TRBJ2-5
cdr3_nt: TGTGCCAGCAGCCGAGGGACAGGGAGAGCGTGGGAGACCCAGTACTTC
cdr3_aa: CASSRGTGRAWETQYF

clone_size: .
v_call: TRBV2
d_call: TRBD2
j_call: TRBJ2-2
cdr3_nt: TGTGCCAGCAGTCTTTTGCGGGAGGGGACCGGGGAGCTGTTTTTT
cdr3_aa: CASSLLREGTGELFF

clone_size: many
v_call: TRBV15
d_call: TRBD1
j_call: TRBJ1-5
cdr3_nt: TGTGCCACCAGCAGAGATAGGTTAGGACAGGGGGTCGGGAGCAATCAGCCCCAGCATTTT
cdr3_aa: CATSRDRLGQGVGSNQPQHF

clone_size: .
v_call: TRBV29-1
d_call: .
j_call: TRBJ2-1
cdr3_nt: TGCAGCGTTGACCCGGGGCCCGGGACTTACTACAATGAGCAGTTCTTC
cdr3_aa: CSVDPGPGTYYNEQFF

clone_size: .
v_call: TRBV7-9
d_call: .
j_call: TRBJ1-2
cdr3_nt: TGTGCCAGCAGCTTAAATGGGGGACTCTATGGCTACACCTTC
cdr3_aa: CASSLNGGLYGYTF

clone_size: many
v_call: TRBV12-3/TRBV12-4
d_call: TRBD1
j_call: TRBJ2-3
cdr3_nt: TGTGCCAGTCACAGGGGAACAGATACGCAGTATTTT
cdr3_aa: CASHRGTDTQYF

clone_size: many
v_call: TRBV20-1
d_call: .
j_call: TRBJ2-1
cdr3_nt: TGCAGTGCTAGAGATCCCTTTTACTCCTACAATGAGCAGTTCTTC
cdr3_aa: CSARDPFYSYNEQFF

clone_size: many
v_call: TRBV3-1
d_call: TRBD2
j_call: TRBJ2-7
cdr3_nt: TGTGCCAGCAGACGGACTAGCGGGGCGGGGGAGCAGTACTTC
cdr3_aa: CASRRTSGAGEQYF

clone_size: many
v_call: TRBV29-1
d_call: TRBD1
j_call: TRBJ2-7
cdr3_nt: TGCAGCATGGGACAGGGGGACGAGCAGTACTTC
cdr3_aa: CSMGQGDEQYF

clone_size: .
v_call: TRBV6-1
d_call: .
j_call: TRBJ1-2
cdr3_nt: TGTGCCAGCAGCAAGGGACACTACTATGGCTACACCTTC
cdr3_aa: CASSKGHYYGYTF

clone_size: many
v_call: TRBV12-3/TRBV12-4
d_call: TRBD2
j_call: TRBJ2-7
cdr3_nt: TGTGCCAGCACCTTAGCGGGGGGGCATCGGGAGCAGTACTTC
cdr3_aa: CASTLAGGHREQYF

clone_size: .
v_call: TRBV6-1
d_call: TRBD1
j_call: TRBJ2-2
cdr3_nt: TGTGCCAGCAGTCCGGACAGGGTGGGGACCGGGGAGCTGTTTTTT
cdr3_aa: CASSPDRVGTGELFF

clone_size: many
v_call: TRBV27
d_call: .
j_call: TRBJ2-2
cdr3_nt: TGTGCCAGCAGTTCCCCTTGGCGGCCCGGCGGGGAGCTGTTTTTT
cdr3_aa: CASSSPWRPGGELFF

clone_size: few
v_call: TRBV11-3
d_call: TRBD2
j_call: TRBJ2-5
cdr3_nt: TGTGCCAGCAGCTTAGATCTCGCCGGGGGGTGGAAGACCCAGTACTTC
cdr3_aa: CASSLDLAGGWKTQYF

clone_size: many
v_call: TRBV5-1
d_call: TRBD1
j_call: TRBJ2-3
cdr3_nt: TGCGCCAGCAGCTTACAGGGGAGCGCAGATACGCAGTATTTT
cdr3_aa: CASSLQGSADTQYF

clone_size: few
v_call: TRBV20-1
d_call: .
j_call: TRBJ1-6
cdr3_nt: TGCAGTGCTAGAGGGAGCAATTCACCCCTCCACTTT
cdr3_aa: CSARGSNSPLHF

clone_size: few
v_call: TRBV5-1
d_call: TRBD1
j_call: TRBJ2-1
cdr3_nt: TGCGCCAGCAGCTTGACAGGGGGCGGGAGTCAAGGGAATGAGCAGTTCTTC
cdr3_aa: CASSLTGGGSQGNEQFF

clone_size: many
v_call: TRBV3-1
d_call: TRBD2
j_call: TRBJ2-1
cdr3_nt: TGTGCCAGCAGCCCCCCTCGACTAGCGGGAGCCCTGGGTGAGCAGTTCTTC
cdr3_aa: CASSPPRLAGALGEQFF

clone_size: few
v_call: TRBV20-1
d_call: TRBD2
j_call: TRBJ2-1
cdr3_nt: TGCAGTGTCCATCGGGGGGGCTCCTACAATGAGCAGTTCTTC
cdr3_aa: CSVHRGGSYNEQFF

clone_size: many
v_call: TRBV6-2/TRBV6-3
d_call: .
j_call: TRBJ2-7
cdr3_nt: TGTGCCAGCAGGAATGGACAGTTCTCCTCCTACGAGCAGTACTTC
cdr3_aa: CASRNGQFSSYEQYF

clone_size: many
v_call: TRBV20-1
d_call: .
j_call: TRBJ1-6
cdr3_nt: TGCAGTGCTAGGAGGCAGGGCAATAATTCACCCCTCCACTTT
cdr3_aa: CSARRQGNNSPLHF